A single sample gave rise to the 22 T cell receptor beta chains below, sequenced in a study of beta chain features in type 1 diabetes. Findings of the study overall: Shortening that was moderate but significant affected the TCRB CDR3s of Type 1 diabetes patients in all four CD4+ subsets.

No antigen has been assigned to these receptors. cDNA synthesis used the whole RNA isolate, giving expressed TCRB sequences. The method was immunoSEQ multiplex PCR; TCRdb's version includes in-frame clones alone and lacks a portion of them. Of 100,000 to 150,000 clones in the sample, roughly a sixth were seen once. Sequenced material: central memory CD4+ T cells from blood. These receptors were collected from a man younger than 35 with type 1 diabetes.

V gene TRBV30 combines with J gene TRBJ2-5; D may be TRBD2 (7 bases). The CDR3 spans 14 residues. Germline CDR1 and CDR2: GTSNPN and SVGIG (reference sequence). V gave up 4 bases and J gave up 4 bases, with 16 bases separating them. The CDR3 region has the DNA TGTGCCTGGACATTACAGGGAGGGGGAGAGACCCAGTACTTC. Amino acid sequence: CAWTLQGGGETQYF.

This clone was detected a few times. The chain combines TRBV18 with TRBJ1-1; TRBD1 agrees at 8 bases. V dropped 5 bases and J dropped 4; count of bases not matched to a gene: 6. Germline assignment: CDR1 KGHSH and CDR2 LQKENI. The CDR3 has 14 amino acids. The CDR3 DNA sequence: TGTGCCAGCTCATCGGACAGGGCTGGCACTGAAGCTTTCTTT. Translation gives CASSSDRAGTEAFF.

The chain is built from TRBV7-3 and TRBJ2-3; 9 bases line up with TRBD1. After removal of 4 bases from V and 4 bases from J, the junction contained 9 bases not matched to a gene. The germline V gene has CDR1 SGHTA and CDR2 FQGTGA. The CDR3 spans 16 residues. The DNA for the CDR3 is TGTGCCAGCAGCTCGTCCCTACAGGGGGCGGCAGATACGCAGTATTTT. Protein sequence: CASSSSLQGAADTQYF.

The rearrangement joins TRBV30 to TRBJ1-1; a possible D gene is TRBD1 (5 bases). Trimming left V 0 bases short and J 11 bases short, with 10 bases between. CDR1 and CDR2 from the germline V gene are GTSNPN and SVGIG (reference sequence). The CDR3 consists of 11 residues. CDR3 coding DNA: TGTGCCTGGAGTGTCGCCCCAGGGGCTTTCTTT. This translates into CAWSVAPGAFF.

This clone has only a few counts. V gene TRBV29-1 combines with J gene TRBJ2-5; TRBD2 agrees at 7 bases. The germline CDR1 and CDR2 sequences are SQVTM and ANQGSEA. The length of the CDR3 is 14 residues. J gave up 2 bases and V 2 bases, and 5 bases lay outside the gene matches. The CDR3 DNA reads as TGCAGCGTTGAACTAGCGGAATATCAAGAGACCCAGTACTTC. Protein sequence: CSVELAEYQETQYF.

This clone has at least ten counts. V is TRBV5-4 and J is TRBJ1-4; possible D gene TRBD1, 5 bases. The V gene's germline CDR1 is SGHNT and CDR2 YYREEE (reference sequence). V lost 5 bases, J lost 8 bases, and 13 bases lay in between. The CDR3 is 13 amino acids. The CDR3 spells CASSYPGGEKLFF. The CDR3, as DNA: TGTGCCAGCAGTTACCCTGGGGGGGAAAAACTGTTTTTT.

The chain couples TRBV18 to TRBJ1-1; D is undetermined. CDR1 is KGHSH, CDR2 LQKENI, per germline. The length of the CDR3 is 14 residues. With 2 bases removed from V and 0 bases from J, the gap between germline ends came to 7 bases. CDR3 amino acids: CASSPANMNTEAFF. The CDR3 region has the DNA TGTGCCAGCTCACCAGCCAACATGAACACTGAAGCTTTCTTT.

The J gene is TRBJ1-2, the V gene TRBV5-1; TRBD1 is a possible D gene (5 bases). Trimming took 1 base from V and 2 from J, leaving 12 bases between them. The CDR3 loop spans 15 amino acids. The germline gives CDR1 SGHRS, CDR2 YFSETQ. The CDR3 DNA reads TGCGCCAGCAGCTTGTTGTTGACAGCGAACTATGGCTACACCTTC. It translates to CASSLLLTANYGYTF.

CDR3 sequence: CASSLVGQVAETQYF. The CDR3 region has the DNA TGTGCCAGCAGCTTAGTAGGCCAGGTGGCGGAGACCCAGTACTTC. The chain uses TRBV11-2 and TRBJ2-5, with unresolved D. The CDR3 runs 15 residues. V gave up 1 base and J gave up 5 bases, with 14 bases separating them. The germline V gene encodes CDR1 SGHAT and CDR2 FQNNGV. Looking up the rest from reference TRBV11-2 and TRBJ2-5 gives the full variable domain: EAGVAQSPRYKIIEKRQSVAFWCNPISGHATLYWYQQILGQGPKLLIQFQNNGVVDDSQLPKDRFSAERLKGVDSTLKIQPAKLEDSAVYLCASSLVGQVAETQYFGPGTRLLVL.

This clone occurred a few times. The rearrangement links TRBV25-1 to TRBJ1-5; weak D call: TRBD1 (5 bases). The CDR3 extends over 13 amino acids. V lost 7 bases to trimming and J lost 5 bases, with 12 bases between them. The germline V gene has CDR1 MGHDK and CDR2 SYGVNS. The CDR3 loop is CASIWQGDQPQHF. In nucleotides, the CDR3 is TGTGCCAGCATCTGGCAGGGCGATCAGCCCCAGCATTTT. Based on the CDR3 plus reference TRBV25-1 and TRBJ1-5, the full variable domain is EADIYQTPRYLVIGTGKKITLECSQTMGHDKMYWYQQDPGMELHLIHYSYGVNSTEKGDLSSESTVSRIRTEHFPLTLESARPSHTSQYLCASIWQGDQPQHFGDGTRLSIL.

This clone was observed a few times. The genes are TRBV29-1 and TRBJ1-5; D might be TRBD1 (6 bases). Germline CDR1 is SQVTM and CDR2 is ANQGSEA. The CDR3 contains 13 residues. V was cut by 4 bases and J by 4 bases, with 11 bases left in between. CDR3 sequence reads: CSVADRQNQPQHF. The CDR3 nucleotides are TGCAGCGTTGCAGACAGGCAAAATCAGCCCCAGCATTTT.

This sequence joins TRBV19 and TRBJ2-5; TRBD2 aligns across 12 bases. V lost 8 bases to trimming and J lost 0 bases; unmatched junction nucleotides: 1. Germline CDR1 and CDR2: LNHDA and SQIVND (reference sequence). The CDR3 is 14 amino acids. CDR3 sequence reads: CASWTSGNQETQYF. The CDR3 nucleotides are TGTGCCAGTTGGACTAGCGGGAACCAAGAGACCCAGTACTTC.

The chain links TRBV4-3 to TRBJ2-3; TRBD1 matches 7 bases. This CDR3 spans 15 amino acids. Germline trimming cut 3 bases from V and 1 base from J; bases unmatched to any gene: 4. Germline values: CDR1 LGHNA, CDR2 YSLEER. The CDR3 reads CASSQLGGRTDTQYF. CDR3 sequence (DNA): TGCGCCAGCAGCCAGCTAGGGGGCCGCACAGATACGCAGTATTTT.

The gene calls are TRBV7-2 and TRBJ2-7, with 8 nucleotides matching TRBD1. The germline gives CDR1 SGHTA, CDR2 FQGNSA. V was pared by 6 bases and J by 3 bases, with 4 bases of the junction left unmatched. This CDR3 has 13 residues. The CDR3 DNA sequence: TGTGCCAGCAGTCGGGACAGGAACTACGAGCAGTACTTC. It translates to CASSRDRNYEQYF.

This chain joins TRBV28 and TRBJ2-7; maybe TRBD1 (5 bases). CDR3 size: 14 residues. V was clipped by 7 bases and J by 2 bases, with 15 bases between them. Germline V CDR1 and CDR2: MDHEN, SYDVKM. The CDR3 spells CASTSSGKPYEQYF. The CDR3 DNA reads as TGTGCCAGCACCTCATCAGGGAAACCCTACGAGCAGTACTTC. Drawing the rest from reference TRBV28 and TRBJ2-7, the complete variable domain is DVKVTQSSRYLVKRTGEKVFLECVQDMDHENMFWYRQDPGLGLRLIYFSYDVKMKEKGDIPEGYSVSREKKERFSLILESASTNQTSMYLCASTSSGKPYEQYFGPGTRLTVT.

This clone was observed a few times. J is TRBJ2-6 and V is TRBV25-1, with D uncertain. Germline values: CDR1 MGHDK, CDR2 SYGVNS. V gave up 10 bases and J gave up 4 bases, with 5 bases separating them. The CDR3 runs 11 residues. CDR3 protein: CAILGANVLTF. CDR3 bases: TGTGCCATACTCGGGGCCAACGTCCTGACTTTC.

This clone occurred a few times. The CDR3 bases are TGTGCCAGCAGCATGGGACAGGTCATAGGTGAAGCTTTCTTT. It specifies CASSMGQVIGEAFF. The chain couples TRBV27 to TRBJ1-1; 8 nucleotides agree with TRBD1. Germline V CDR1 and CDR2: MNHEY, SMNVEV (reference sequence). This CDR3 region has 14 residues. V dropped 6 bases and J dropped 7; count of bases not matched to a gene: 10.

The rearrangement joins TRBV11-3 to TRBJ2-3, with no clear D. In germline, CDR1 is SGHNT, CDR2 YENEEA. CDR3 length equals 14 residues. The germline V and J ends were trimmed by 4 bases and 0 bases, with 8 bases remaining between them. CDR3 sequence (DNA): TGTGCCAGCAGCTCTGATGAGAGCACAGATACGCAGTATTTT. It translates to CASSSDESTDTQYF.

V is TRBV28 and J is TRBJ2-4; D is perhaps TRBD2 (5 bases). Germline V gene sequence: CDR1 MDHEN, CDR2 SYDVKM. The CDR3 sequence is 14 residues long. The V gene lost 4 bases and the J gene lost 5 bases, with 12 bases spanning the gap. CDR3 region: CASSSTGEQNIQYF. CDR3 coding DNA: TGTGCCAGCAGTTCTACCGGGGAACAAAACATTCAGTACTTC.

This chain joins TRBV28 and TRBJ1-5, with TRBD1 identical over 7 bases. The CDR3 covers 18 residues. Germline lookup yields CDR1 MDHEN and CDR2 SYDVKM. V was pared by 2 bases and J by 10 bases, with 20 bases of the junction left unmatched. The CDR3 DNA sequence: TGTGCCAGCAGTTTAGTGCCCTCAAGACAGGGTTTCTTTAGTCCCCAGCATTTT. Translation: CASSLVPSRQGFFSPQHF. Full variable domain (remainder filled in from reference TRBV28 and TRBJ1-5): DVKVTQSSRYLVKRTGEKVFLECVQDMDHENMFWYRQDPGLGLRLIYFSYDVKMKEKGDIPEGYSVSREKKERFSLILESASTNQTSMYLCASSLVPSRQGFFSPQHFGDGTRLSIL.

The chain combines TRBV10-3 with TRBJ2-5; D is unclear. Germline V CDR1 and CDR2: ENHRY, SYGVKD. V was pared by 3 bases and J by 2 bases, with 10 bases between. The CDR3 is 14 amino acids. CDR3 nucleotides: TGTGCCATCAGTGATACTACTCCACAAGAGACCCAGTACTTC. As protein: CAISDTTPQETQYF.

This clone was picked up a small number of times. The CDR3 DNA follows: TGTGCCAGCAGCTTAATTGAAAGCCATGAGCAGTTCTTC. Amino acid sequence: CASSLIESHEQFF. The chain links TRBV7-3 to TRBJ2-1; D unresolved. V shed 1 base and J shed 8 bases, with 9 bases lying between them. Germline lookup yields CDR1 SGHTA and CDR2 FQGTGA. There are 13 residues in the CDR3.